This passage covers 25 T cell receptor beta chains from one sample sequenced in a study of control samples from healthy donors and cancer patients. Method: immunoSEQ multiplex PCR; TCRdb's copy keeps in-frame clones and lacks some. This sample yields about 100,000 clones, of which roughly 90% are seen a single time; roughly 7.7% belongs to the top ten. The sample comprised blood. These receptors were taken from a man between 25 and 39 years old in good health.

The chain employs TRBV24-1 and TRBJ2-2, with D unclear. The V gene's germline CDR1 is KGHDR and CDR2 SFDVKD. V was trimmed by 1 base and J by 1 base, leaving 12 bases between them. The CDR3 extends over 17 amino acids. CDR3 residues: CATSDLIRAQNTGELFF. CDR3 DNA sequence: TGTGCCACCAGTGATTTAATTCGGGCCCAGAACACCGGGGAGCTGTTTTTT.

CDR3 nucleotide sequence: TGTGCCACCAGCGACGGGACAGGGGCCTACGAGCAGTACTTC. Translation gives CATSDGTGAYEQYF. This sequence joins TRBV24-1 and TRBJ2-7, with 10 positions matching TRBD1. CDR1 is KGHDR and CDR2 is SFDVKD in the germline V gene. CDR3 length: 14 residues. J gave up 2 bases and V 7 bases, and 4 bases lay outside the gene matches.

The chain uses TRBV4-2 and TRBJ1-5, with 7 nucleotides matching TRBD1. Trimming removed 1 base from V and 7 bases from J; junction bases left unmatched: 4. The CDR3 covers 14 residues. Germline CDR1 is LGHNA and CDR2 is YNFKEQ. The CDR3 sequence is CASSQGQGNQPQHF. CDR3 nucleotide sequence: TGTGCCAGCAGCCAAGGACAGGGAAACCAGCCCCAGCATTTT.

CDR3 DNA sequence: TGTGCCAGCTCACCGCGGGACAGTGCTAATGAAAAACTGTTTTTT. It translates to CASSPRDSANEKLFF. This chain links TRBV18 with TRBJ1-4; TRBD1 matches at 7 bases. The germline gives CDR1 KGHSH, CDR2 LQKENI. V was pared by 3 bases and J by 3 bases, with 4 bases of the junction left unmatched. There are 15 residues in the CDR3.

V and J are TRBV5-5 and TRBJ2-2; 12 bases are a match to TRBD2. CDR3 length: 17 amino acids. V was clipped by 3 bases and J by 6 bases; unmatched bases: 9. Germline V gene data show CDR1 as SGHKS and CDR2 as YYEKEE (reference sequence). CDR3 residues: CASSSSPSGRASGELFF. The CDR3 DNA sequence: TGTGCCAGCAGCTCGAGCCCTAGCGGGAGGGCCTCCGGGGAGCTGTTTTTT.

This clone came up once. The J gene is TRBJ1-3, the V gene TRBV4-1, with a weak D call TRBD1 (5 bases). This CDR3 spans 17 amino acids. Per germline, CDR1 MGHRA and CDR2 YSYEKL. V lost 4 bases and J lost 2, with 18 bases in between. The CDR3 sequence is CASSRLQGRLPGNTIYF. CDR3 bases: TGCGCCAGCAGCCGGCTGCAGGGACGTCTCCCTGGAAACACCATATATTTT.

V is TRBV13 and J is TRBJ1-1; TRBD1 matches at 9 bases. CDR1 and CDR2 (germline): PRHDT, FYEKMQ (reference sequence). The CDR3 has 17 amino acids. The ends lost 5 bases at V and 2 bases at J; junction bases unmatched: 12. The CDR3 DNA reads TGTGCCAGCAGCCCTGTCCCGGGACAGGGACCTAACACTGAAGCTTTCTTT. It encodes CASSPVPGQGPNTEAFF.

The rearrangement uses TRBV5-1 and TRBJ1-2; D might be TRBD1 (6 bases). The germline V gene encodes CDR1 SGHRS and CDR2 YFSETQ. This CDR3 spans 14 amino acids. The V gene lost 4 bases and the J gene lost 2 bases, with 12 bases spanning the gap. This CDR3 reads CASSKTTGNYGYTF. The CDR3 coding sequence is TGCGCCAGCAGCAAAACCACAGGGAACTATGGCTACACCTTC.

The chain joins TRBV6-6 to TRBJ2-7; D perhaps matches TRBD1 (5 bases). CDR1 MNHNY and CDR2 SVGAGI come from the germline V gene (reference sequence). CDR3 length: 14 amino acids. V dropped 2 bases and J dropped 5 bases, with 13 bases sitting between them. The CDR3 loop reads CASSYASRANEQYF. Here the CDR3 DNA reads TGTGCCAGCAGTTACGCATCCAGGGCTAACGAGCAGTACTTC.

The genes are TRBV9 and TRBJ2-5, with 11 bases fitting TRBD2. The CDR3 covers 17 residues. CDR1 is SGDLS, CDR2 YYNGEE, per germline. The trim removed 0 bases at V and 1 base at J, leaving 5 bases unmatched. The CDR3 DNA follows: TGTGCCAGCAGCGTAGGGGTGGGGACTAGCGGCCAAGAGACCCAGTACTTC. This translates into CASSVGVGTSGQETQYF.

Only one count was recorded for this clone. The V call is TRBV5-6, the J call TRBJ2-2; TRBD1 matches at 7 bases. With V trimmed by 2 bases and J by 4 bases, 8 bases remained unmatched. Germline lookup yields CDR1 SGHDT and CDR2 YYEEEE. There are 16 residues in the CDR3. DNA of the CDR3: TGTGCCAGCAGCTTTGTAGGGGGCGCGAGCACCGGGGAGCTGTTTTTT. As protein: CASSFVGGASTGELFF.

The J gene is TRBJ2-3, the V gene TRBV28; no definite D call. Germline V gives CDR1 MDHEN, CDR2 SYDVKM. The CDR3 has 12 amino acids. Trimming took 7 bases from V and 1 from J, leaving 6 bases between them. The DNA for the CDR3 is TGTGCCAGCACCGTGGGCACAGATACGCAGTATTTT. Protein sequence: CASTVGTDTQYF. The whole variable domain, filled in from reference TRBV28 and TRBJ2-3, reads DVKVTQSSRYLVKRTGEKVFLECVQDMDHENMFWYRQDPGLGLRLIYFSYDVKMKEKGDIPEGYSVSREKKERFSLILESASTNQTSMYLCASTVGTDTQYFGPGTRLTVL.

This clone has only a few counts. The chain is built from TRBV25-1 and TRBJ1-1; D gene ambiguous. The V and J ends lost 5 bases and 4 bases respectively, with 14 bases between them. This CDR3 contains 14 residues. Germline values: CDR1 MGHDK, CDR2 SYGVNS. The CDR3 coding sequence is TGTGCCAGCAGTCTCGGCGGTAGCTCCACTGAAGCTTTCTTT. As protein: CASSLGGSSTEAFF.

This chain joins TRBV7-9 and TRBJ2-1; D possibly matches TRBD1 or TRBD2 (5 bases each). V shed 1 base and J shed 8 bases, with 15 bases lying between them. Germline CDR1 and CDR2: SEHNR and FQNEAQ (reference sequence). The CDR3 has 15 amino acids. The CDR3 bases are TGTGCCAGCAGCTTAGTGGGGACCAGCGGCCATGAGCAGTTCTTC. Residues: CASSLVGTSGHEQFF.

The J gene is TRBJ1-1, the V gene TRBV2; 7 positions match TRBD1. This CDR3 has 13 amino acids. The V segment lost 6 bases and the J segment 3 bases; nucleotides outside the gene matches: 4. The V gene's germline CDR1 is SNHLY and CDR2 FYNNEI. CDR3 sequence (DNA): TGTGCCAGCAGGGCAGGGGGGTACACTGAAGCTTTCTTT. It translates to CASRAGGYTEAFF.

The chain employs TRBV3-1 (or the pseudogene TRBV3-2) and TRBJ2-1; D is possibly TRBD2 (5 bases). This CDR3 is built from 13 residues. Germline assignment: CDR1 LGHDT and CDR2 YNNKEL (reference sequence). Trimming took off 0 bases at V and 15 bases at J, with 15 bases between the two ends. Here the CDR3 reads CASSQERVSSVFF. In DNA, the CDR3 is TGTGCCAGCAGCCAAGAGAGGGTCTCCTCGGTGTTCTTC.

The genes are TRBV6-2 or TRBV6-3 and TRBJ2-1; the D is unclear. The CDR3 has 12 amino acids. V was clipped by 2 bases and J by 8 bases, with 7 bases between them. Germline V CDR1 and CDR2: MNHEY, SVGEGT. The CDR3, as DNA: TGTGCCAGCAGTTACAATCCCGATGAGCAGTTCTTC. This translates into CASSYNPDEQFF.

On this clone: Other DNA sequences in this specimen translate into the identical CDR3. In nucleotides, the CDR3 is TGTGCCAGCAGCCAAGTTCATGAGCAGTTCTTC. This sequence encodes CASSQVHEQFF. V gene TRBV3-1 (or the pseudogene TRBV3-2) combines with J gene TRBJ2-1, with D unresolved. Germline V CDR1 and CDR2: LGHDT, YNNKEL (reference sequence). V was shortened by 1 base and J by 8 bases, with 3 bases between the two germline ends. The CDR3 runs 11 residues.

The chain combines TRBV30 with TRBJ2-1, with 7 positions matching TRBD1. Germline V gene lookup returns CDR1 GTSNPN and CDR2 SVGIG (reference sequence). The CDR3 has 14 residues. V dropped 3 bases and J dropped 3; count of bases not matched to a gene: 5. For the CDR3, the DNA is TGTGCCTGGAGCGGAAGACAGGGCTACAATGAGCAGTTCTTC. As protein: CAWSGRQGYNEQFF.

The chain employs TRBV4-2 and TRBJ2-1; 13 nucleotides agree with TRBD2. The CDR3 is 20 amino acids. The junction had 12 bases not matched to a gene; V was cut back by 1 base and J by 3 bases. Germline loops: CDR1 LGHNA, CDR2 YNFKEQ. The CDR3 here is CASSQGDLGLAGPFYNEQFF. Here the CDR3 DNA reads TGTGCCAGCAGCCAAGGGGACCTGGGACTAGCGGGGCCCTTCTACAATGAGCAGTTCTTC.

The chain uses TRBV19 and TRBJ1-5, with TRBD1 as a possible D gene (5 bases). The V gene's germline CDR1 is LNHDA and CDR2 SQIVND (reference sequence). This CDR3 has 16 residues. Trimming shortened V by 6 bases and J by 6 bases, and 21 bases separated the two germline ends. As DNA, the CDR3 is TGTGCCAGTAGATTCGTGTTGGGGGAAGGTGGTCAGCCCCAGCATTTT. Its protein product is CASRFVLGEGGQPQHF.

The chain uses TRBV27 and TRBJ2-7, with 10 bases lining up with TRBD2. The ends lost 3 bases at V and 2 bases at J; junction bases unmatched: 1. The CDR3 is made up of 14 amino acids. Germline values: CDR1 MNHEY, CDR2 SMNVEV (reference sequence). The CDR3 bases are TGTGCCAGCAGTTTCGGGACTAGCGCCTACGAGCAGTACTTC. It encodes CASSFGTSAYEQYF.

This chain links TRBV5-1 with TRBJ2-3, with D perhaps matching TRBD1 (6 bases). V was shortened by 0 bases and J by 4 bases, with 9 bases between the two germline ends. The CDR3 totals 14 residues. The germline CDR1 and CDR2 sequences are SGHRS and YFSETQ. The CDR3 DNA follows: TGCGCCAGCAGCTTGGACCCAGGGGCAGATACGCAGTATTTT. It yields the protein CASSLDPGADTQYF. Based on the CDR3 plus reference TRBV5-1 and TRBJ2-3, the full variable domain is KAGVTQTPRYLIKTRGQQVTLSCSPISGHRSVSWYQQTPGQGLQFLFEYFSETQRNKGNFPGRFSGRQFSNSRSEMNVSTLELGDSALYLCASSLDPGADTQYFGPGTRLTVL.

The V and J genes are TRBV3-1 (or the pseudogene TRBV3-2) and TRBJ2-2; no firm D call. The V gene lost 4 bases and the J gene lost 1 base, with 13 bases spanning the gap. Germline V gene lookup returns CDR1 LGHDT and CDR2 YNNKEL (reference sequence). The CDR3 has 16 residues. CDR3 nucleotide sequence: TGTGCCAGCAGCCGTATCACCAGCCAGAACACCGGGGAGCTGTTTTTT. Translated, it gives CASSRITSQNTGELFF.

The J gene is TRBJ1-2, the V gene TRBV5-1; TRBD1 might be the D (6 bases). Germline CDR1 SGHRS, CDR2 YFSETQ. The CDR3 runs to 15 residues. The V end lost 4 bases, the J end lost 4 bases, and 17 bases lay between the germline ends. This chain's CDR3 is CASSEGAGTSYGYTF. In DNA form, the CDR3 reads TGCGCCAGCAGCGAAGGGGCCGGGACATCCTATGGCTACACCTTC.